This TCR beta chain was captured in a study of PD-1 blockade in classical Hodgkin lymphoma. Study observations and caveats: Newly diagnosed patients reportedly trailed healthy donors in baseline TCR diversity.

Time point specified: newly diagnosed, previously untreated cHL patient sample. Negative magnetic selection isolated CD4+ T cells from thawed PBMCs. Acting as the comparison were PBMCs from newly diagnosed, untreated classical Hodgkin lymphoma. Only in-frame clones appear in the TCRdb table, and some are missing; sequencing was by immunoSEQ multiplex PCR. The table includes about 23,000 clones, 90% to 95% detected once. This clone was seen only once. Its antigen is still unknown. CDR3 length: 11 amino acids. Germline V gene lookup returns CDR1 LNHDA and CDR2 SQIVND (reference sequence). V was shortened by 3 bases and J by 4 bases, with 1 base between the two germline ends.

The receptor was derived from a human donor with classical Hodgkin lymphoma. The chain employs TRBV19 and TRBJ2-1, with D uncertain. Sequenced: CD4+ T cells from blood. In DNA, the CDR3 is TGTGCCAGTAGTATGTACAATGAGCAGTTCTTC. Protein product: CASSMYNEQFF.